Presented here are 21 T cell receptor beta chains from one specimen sequenced in a study of tumor-infiltrating lymphocytes in primary liver carcinoma (dated by TCRdb to the late 2010s). Total RNA and DNA were co-extracted without cell sorting from roughly 20-30 mg of bulk tissue using the AllPrep DNA/RNA mini kit. The instrument was an Illumina HiSeq 2500. Using a constant-region primer and ProtoScript II reverse transcriptase, TCRbeta-specific cDNA was reverse-transcribed from around 500 ng total RNA. TCRbeta libraries were built with three nested multiplex PCR rounds, a slightly modified ARM-PCR procedure. Each of the first two PCR rounds ran for around 11 cycles using multiplex TRBV1-TRBV30 forward primers together with a Cbeta reverse primer. Clones were called with MiXCR by TCRdb after fastp trimmed the public reads at Q25, and only in-frame beta chains were retained. Each CDR3 protein gets just one entry, which takes the most common genes and DNA from the rows behind it. This sample comprises tens of thousands of distinct CDR3 sequences, around 79% of them detected only once. Roughly 24% of the sample goes to the ten largest clones.

Sequencing was performed on liver tumor tissue from sampling region 3. In light of the paper, this sample's cell subset or site label describes: tumor region T3, left-lateral pole. The receptors originated from a man between 35 and 55 years old with primary liver carcinoma and hepatitis B virus infection.

Concerning this clonotype: The missing conserved phenylalanine or tryptophan at the end of this CDR3 makes a read error likely. The rearrangement uses TRBV7-9 and TRBJ2-3; D possibly corresponds to TRBD2 (6 bases). The CDR3 has 18 amino acids. The germline CDR1 and CDR2 sequences are SEHNR and FQNEAQ (reference sequence). The V and J ends lost 3 bases and 5 bases respectively, with 24 bases between them. CDR3 amino acids: CASSFIAGKGRGIDTQYS. Here the CDR3 DNA reads TGTGCCAGCAGCTTTATTGCCGGAAAGGGGCGCGGGATAGATACGCAGTATTCT.

In this sample, this clonotype turned up many times. The chain carries TRBV19 and TRBJ2-1, with a weak D call TRBD1 (6 bases). Trimming stripped 3 bases from V and 4 bases from J, with 16 bases between. The CDR3 totals 16 residues. Germline loops: CDR1 LNHDA, CDR2 SQIVND (reference sequence). CDR3 DNA sequence: TGTGCCAGTAGTATCGCCGGGACAAGCGAATACAATGAGCAGTTCTTC. Its translation is CASSIAGTSEYNEQFF.

This clonotype is labeled as medium-sized. The chain couples TRBV6-1 to TRBJ1-1; the D gene is possibly TRBD1 (6 bases). V lost 8 bases to trimming and J lost 1 base, with 17 bases between them. The CDR3 totals 15 residues. Germline V lookup: CDR1 MNHNS, CDR2 SASEGT. This CDR3 is CASGGWGTANTEAFF. CDR3 nucleotide sequence: TGTGCCAGCGGGGGCTGGGGGACGGCGAACACTGAAGCTTTCTTT.

As for this clonotype: At one end, the junction sequence differs from germline, possibly due to a read error. V is TRBV12-3 or TRBV12-4 and J is TRBJ2-7, with a possible D match to TRBD2 (6 bases). The CDR3 is 15 amino acids. This CDR3 reads CASTEPGLALYEQYF. Here the CDR3 DNA reads TGTGCCAGCACCGAACCGGGACTGGCTCTTTACGAGCAGTACTTT.

A word on this clonotype: Compared with germline, one end of the junction differs, possibly owing to a read error. The V call is TRBV11-2, the J call TRBJ1-2; D perhaps matches TRBD1 (5 bases). The CDR3 runs to 13 residues. Germline V CDR1 and CDR2: SGHAT, FQNNGV. DNA for the CDR3: TGTGCCAGCGGCTTAGAGGGGAACCATGGATACACCTTC. This gives the protein CASGLEGNHGYTF.

J is TRBJ2-2 and V is TRBV4-1, with unresolved D. The CDR3 is made up of 13 amino acids. Trimming took off 8 bases at V and 1 base at J, with 8 bases between the two ends. CDR1 is MGHRA and CDR2 is YSYEKL in the germline V gene. The CDR3 nucleotides read TGCGCCAGCCAAGCTCTGAACACCGGGGAGCTGTTTTTT. Encoded protein: CASQALNTGELFF.

This clonotype turned up a few times. The junction differs from germline at one of its ends, possibly a read error. V usage is TRBV6-6 and J usage is TRBJ1-5, with D tentatively TRBD1 (5 bases). The CDR3 extends over 14 amino acids. Germline V CDR1 and CDR2: MNHNY, SVGAGI (reference sequence). This chain's CDR3 is CASSGDGSNLPHHF. The CDR3 region has the DNA TGTGCCAGCAGTGGGGACGGTAGCAATCTGCCCCATCATTTT.

This clonotype was found a few times. The chain couples TRBV19 to TRBJ2-5; perhaps TRBD1 as D (5 bases). CDR3 length: 13 amino acids. CDR1 and CDR2 (germline): LNHDA, SQIVND (reference sequence). V was trimmed by 5 bases and J by 2 bases, leaving 9 bases between them. The CDR3 DNA reads as TGTGCCAGTAGTGGGGCGGAACAAGAGACCCAGTACTTC. Translating gives CASSGAEQETQYF.

This clonotype appeared many times. The chain combines TRBV5-1 with TRBJ2-6; either TRBD1 or TRBD2 may supply D (5 bases each). Germline-derived CDR1 and CDR2 are SGHRS and YFSETQ. Trimming took off 7 bases at V and 0 bases at J, with 11 bases between the two ends. This CDR3 has 15 amino acids. The CDR3 nucleotides read TGCGCCAGCTCCCCTGGGGGCTCTGGGGCCAACGTCCTGACTTTC. This gives the protein CASSPGGSGANVLTF.

A note on this clonotype: The missing conserved phenylalanine or tryptophan at the end of this CDR3 makes a read error likely. The chain couples TRBV11-1 to TRBJ2-1; 11 bases are shared with TRBD2. Unmatched junction bases numbered 18, after V lost 10 bases and J lost 1 base. Germline V gene data show CDR1 as SGHAT and CDR2 as FQDESV (reference sequence). The CDR3 has 19 residues. CDR3 protein: CANSLRPGLAAYSYNEQFL. The CDR3, as DNA: TGTGCCAACAGTTTACGCCCGGGACTAGCGGCTTATTCCTACAATGAGCAGTTCCTC.

Comments on this clonotype: One end of the junction does not line up with germline, which may come from a read error. The rearrangement uses TRBV11-2 and TRBJ2-2; 9 bases fit TRBD2. CDR3 length: 16 amino acids. CDR1 is SGHAT and CDR2 is FQNNGV in the germline V gene. CDR3 loop: CASSLVALAGIGEPLF. The CDR3 DNA reads TGTGCCAGCAGCTTAGTGGCGCTAGCGGGAATCGGGGAGCCGCTTTTT.

V is TRBV11-2 and J is TRBJ2-1, with 9 bases that match TRBD2. Germline CDR1 and CDR2: SGHAT and FQNNGV. The CDR3 length is 17 residues. V trimming: 5 bases; J trimming: 15 bases; junction bases outside the gene matches: 23. CDR3 coding DNA: TGTGCCAGCAGCAGAGGGATTAGCGGGAGCTCCTACAATAAGCTGTTCTTC. Protein product: CASSRGISGSSYNKLFF.

The CDR3 region is CASSQVGPGAYNQQFF. The CDR3 nucleotides read TGTGCCAGCAGCCAAGTGGGCCCGGGGGCCTACAACCAGCAGTTCTTC. The rearrangement links TRBV4-2 to TRBJ2-1; the D gene could be TRBD1 or TRBD2 (6 bases each). This CDR3 is built from 16 residues. Trimming removed 1 base at V and 11 bases at J, with 21 bases between. Germline V lookup: CDR1 LGHNA, CDR2 YNFKEQ.

Concerning this clonotype itself: The junction shows a germline mismatch at one end, possibly a read error. The chain couples TRBV6-5 to TRBJ2-6; 8 bases align to TRBD1. The CDR3 runs to 17 residues. In germline, CDR1 is MNHEY, CDR2 SVGAGI. This CDR3 reads CASRLGQGFSGANVLIF. CDR3 DNA: TGTGCCAGCAGATTAGGACAGGGATTCTCTGGGGCCAACGTCCTGATTTTC.

Concerning this clonotype: The CDR3 ends on some other residue instead of the conserved phenylalanine or tryptophan, so this is likely a read error. The chain couples TRBV7-8 to TRBJ2-2, with D possibly TRBD2 on 6 matching bases. Trimming pared 5 bases from V and 5 bases from J, leaving 18 bases between. Per the germline V gene, CDR1 is SGHVS and CDR2 is FQNEAQ. The CDR3 has 16 residues. This CDR3 reads CASSPGLSPRTGELFS. DNA of the CDR3: TGTGCCAGCAGCCCCGGACTATCTCCAAGAACCGGGGAGCTGTTTTCT.

V is TRBV6-5 and J is TRBJ2-5, with D maybe TRBD2 (5 bases). This CDR3 has 17 residues. CDR1 MNHEY and CDR2 SVGAGI come from the germline V gene. Trimming pared 2 bases from V and 4 bases from J, leaving 20 bases between. The CDR3 region is CASSYRRSDQEAETQYF. The CDR3 nucleotides are TGTGCCAGCAGTTACAGAAGGTCGGATCAGGAGGCAGAGACCCAGTACTTC.

This chain uses TRBV7-3 with TRBJ2-3, with no clear D. The CDR3 spans 13 residues. From germline, CDR1 is SGHTA and CDR2 FQGTGA. With 5 bases removed from V and 4 bases from J, the gap between germline ends came to 10 bases. For the CDR3, the DNA is TGTGCCAGCAGCCGCAGGAGTTCAGATACGCAGTATTTT. This gives the protein CASSRRSSDTQYF.

With respect to this clonotype: Given a much more abundant clone one base away, this may be a read error. The gene calls are TRBV28 and TRBJ1-4; possibly TRBD1 for D (6 bases). In germline, CDR1 is MDHEN, CDR2 SYDVKM. There are 16 residues in the CDR3. The CDR3 DNA reads as TGTCCCAGCAGTTCCCGACGACAGGCCTTCGGGGAAAAACTGTTTTTT. Its translation is CPSSSRRQAFGEKLFF.

A note on this clonotype: A read error may explain this, as a much larger clone is one base away. V usage is TRBV5-1 and J usage is TRBJ2-7; the match to TRBD1 covers 8 bases. This CDR3 has 15 residues. After removal of 4 bases from V and 2 bases from J, the junction contained 8 bases not matched to a gene. Germline assignment: CDR1 SGHRS and CDR2 YFSETQ. The CDR3 protein is CASSPDGTGTYEQYF. The CDR3 coding sequence is TGCGCCAGCAGCCCCGACGGGACAGGCACCTACGAGCAGTACTTC.

Comment on this clonotype: At one end, the junction sequence differs from germline, possibly due to a read error. The chain has TRBV28 and TRBJ2-3, with D tentatively TRBD1 (7 bases). The CDR3 is 14 amino acids. Germline loops: CDR1 MDHEN, CDR2 SYDVKM. The CDR3 bases are TGTGCCAACAGGGGACTGGGGGTAATTGATACACAGTATTTT. Its translation: CANRGLGVIDTQYF.

The chain has TRBV7-8 and TRBJ2-5; TRBD2 might be the D (5 bases). The CDR3 totals 13 residues. Between the trimmed V and J ends, which lost 5 bases and 11 bases, there was a span of 18 bases. Germline V CDR1 and CDR2: SGHVS, FQNEAQ. The CDR3 DNA is TGTGCCAGCAGCCTAGGGATACTAGAGATTCAGTACTTC. Protein product: CASSLGILEIQYF.